The 32 T cell receptor beta chains given below trace back to one sample, sequenced in a study of cytomegalovirus exposure and HLA in healthy donors. The PCR was carried out with 60 Vbeta primers and 13 Jbeta primers. Only in-frame clones appear in the TCRdb table, and some are missing; sequencing was by immunoSEQ multiplex PCR. The sample holds about 95,000 clones, approximately 77% seen once. The specimen was PBMCs. These receptors all stem from a woman in her forties in good health and CMV-seronegative.

The V and J genes are TRBV29-1 and TRBJ2-7; no reliable D call. CDR3 size: 12 residues. CDR1 is SQVTM, CDR2 ANQGSEA, per germline. V was shortened by 4 bases and J by 1 base, with 8 bases between the two germline ends. The CDR3, as DNA: TGCAGCGTTGTCTCAGATTCCTACGAGCAGTACTTC. As protein: CSVVSDSYEQYF.

In its sample, this clone was seen a few times. V and J are TRBV5-6 and TRBJ1-3, with D uncertain. V lost 2 bases and J 0 bases, leaving 18 bases between the germline ends. This CDR3 has 18 residues. Germline CDR1 is SGHDT and CDR2 is YYEEEE. CDR3 coding DNA: TGTGCCAGCAGCTTAATTAACGTCGGGTTTTTCTCTGGAAACACCATATATTTT. It codes for CASSLINVGFFSGNTIYF.

The chain joins TRBV6-1 to TRBJ2-7; D is ambiguous. The CDR3 is made up of 13 amino acids. Germline CDR1 MNHNS, CDR2 SASEGT. Deletions cut 10 bases from V and 2 bases from J, with 15 bases between. This CDR3 is CAISLDTTYEQYF. CDR3 coding DNA: TGTGCCATCTCTCTTGACACAACCTACGAGCAGTACTTC.

The chain combines TRBV6-6 with TRBJ2-1; D ambiguous. This CDR3 contains 12 residues. From germline, CDR1 is MNHNY and CDR2 SVGAGI (reference sequence). The V end lost 2 bases, the J end lost 5 bases, and 4 bases lay between the germline ends. The CDR3 nucleotides are TGTGCCAGCAGTTACGAGAACAATGAGCAGTTCTTC. Protein: CASSYENNEQFF.

The chain has TRBV6-5 and TRBJ1-2, with a weak D call TRBD1 (5 bases). Germline CDR1 MNHEY, CDR2 SVGAGI. CDR3 length: 14 amino acids. V lost 0 bases, J lost 6 bases, and 11 bases lay in between. The CDR3: CASSYSRRGHGYTF. The CDR3 bases are TGTGCCAGCAGTTACTCGAGAAGGGGCCATGGCTACACCTTC.

This chain connects TRBV5-6 to TRBJ1-1; D is unresolved. The ends were cut back, 0 bases at V and 3 bases at J, with 12 bases in the middle. The CDR3 length is 15 residues. The germline V gene encodes CDR1 SGHDT and CDR2 YYEEEE. The CDR3 nucleotides are TGTGCCAGCAGCTTGGCCGGCAGCGTGGACACTGAAGCTTTCTTT. It codes for CASSLAGSVDTEAFF.

This clone was recorded a few times. This chain joins TRBV4-3 and TRBJ1-2; TRBD1 aligns across 8 bases. Per germline, CDR1 LGHNA and CDR2 YSLEER. V was clipped by 2 bases and J by 4 bases; unmatched bases: 0. CDR3 length: 13 amino acids. The CDR3 DNA is TGCGCCAGCAGCCAAACAGGGGGCTATGGCTACACCTTC. Its protein product is CASSQTGGYGYTF.

The chain carries TRBV29-1 and TRBJ2-1; the match to TRBD1 covers 7 bases. Germline V lookup: CDR1 SQVTM, CDR2 ANQGSEA. J lost 8 bases, V lost 6 bases, and 7 bases had no gene match. The CDR3 is made up of 12 amino acids. The CDR3 region has the DNA TGCAGCGTGGAGACAGGGTCTTATGAGCAGTTCTTC. Its protein is CSVETGSYEQFF.

The CDR3 protein is CASSVGTGVSSPLHF. CDR3 DNA: TGTGCCAGCAGCGTCGGGACAGGGGTTAGTTCACCCCTCCACTTT. V and J are TRBV9 and TRBJ1-6, with 10 bases that match TRBD1. The length of the CDR3 is 15 residues. V was clipped by 2 bases and J by 9 bases; unmatched bases: 5. Germline-derived CDR1 and CDR2 are SGDLS and YYNGEE.

V is TRBV27 and J is TRBJ2-2; D is unclear. Trimming stripped 7 bases from V and 4 bases from J, with 4 bases between. The germline V gene has CDR1 MNHEY and CDR2 SMNVEV (reference sequence). The CDR3 covers 11 residues. The CDR3 is CASTGTGELFF. DNA of the CDR3: TGTGCCAGCACAGGCACCGGGGAGCTGTTTTTT.

This rearrangement joins TRBV7-9 to TRBJ1-4, with D uncertain. The CDR3 extends over 13 amino acids. CDR1 and CDR2 (germline): SEHNR, FQNEAQ (reference sequence). V lost 7 bases and J lost 1, with 7 bases in between. The CDR3 DNA reads as TGTGCCAGCAAGCCGTTAACTAATGAAAAACTGTTTTTT. It specifies CASKPLTNEKLFF.

V gene TRBV29-1 combines with J gene TRBJ1-5; a possible D gene is TRBD1 (6 bases). The V gene lost 4 bases and the J gene lost 4 bases, with 11 bases spanning the gap. CDR1 SQVTM and CDR2 ANQGSEA come from the germline V gene. The CDR3 totals 13 residues. CDR3 loop: CSVVDSLNQPQHF. CDR3 bases: TGCAGCGTTGTGGACAGCTTGAATCAGCCCCAGCATTTT.

Points on this clone: The final CDR3 position lacks the conserved phenylalanine or tryptophan, pointing to a likely read error. The rearrangement uses TRBV5-1 and TRBJ2-3; 8 nucleotides match TRBD2. The CDR3 spans 16 residues. CDR1 and CDR2 from the germline V gene are SGHRS and YFSETQ. With 4 bases clipped from V and 4 bases from J, the junction kept 11 bases outside the gene matches. CDR3 residues: CASSLPLAVGADTQYV. CDR3 in DNA: TGCGCCAGCAGCCTCCCACTAGCGGTAGGAGCAGATACGCAGTATGTT.

The chain links TRBV14 to TRBJ1-2; TRBD1 matches 7 bases. V trimming: 4 bases; J trimming: 3 bases; junction bases outside the gene matches: 17. Germline V lookup: CDR1 SGHDN, CDR2 FVKESK. This CDR3 contains 18 residues. The CDR3 region is CASSPYGPRTGGDYGYTF. For the CDR3, the DNA is TGTGCCAGCAGCCCATACGGACCGAGGACAGGTGGCGACTATGGCTACACCTTC.

The chain combines TRBV6-6 with TRBJ1-1; D ambiguous. Germline CDR1 MNHNY, CDR2 SVGAGI (reference sequence). Trimming cost V 5 bases and J 3 bases, with 16 bases left between them. The CDR3 has 15 residues. The CDR3 DNA sequence: TGTGCCAGCAGTCCCAACCGAGGGCGGGACACTGAAGCTTTCTTT. Encoded protein: CASSPNRGRDTEAFF.

V usage is TRBV19 and J usage is TRBJ1-5; D remains unclear. The length of the CDR3 is 13 residues. Germline-derived CDR1 and CDR2 are LNHDA and SQIVND (reference sequence). V lost 3 bases to trimming and J lost 4 bases, with 7 bases between them. The CDR3 reads CASSISVNQPQHF. DNA of the CDR3: TGTGCCAGTAGTATTTCTGTGAATCAGCCCCAGCATTTT.

This clone was observed a handful of times. The chain is built from TRBV7-3 and TRBJ1-5, with 7 bases lining up with TRBD1. In germline, CDR1 is SGHTA, CDR2 FQGTGA. The CDR3 runs to 13 residues. Germline trimming cut 1 base from V and 7 bases from J; bases unmatched to any gene: 1. DNA for the CDR3: TGTGCCAGCAGCTTAATACAGGGGCAGCCCCAGCATTTT. Translated: CASSLIQGQPQHF.

On this clone: The junction shows a germline mismatch at one end, possibly a read error. The genes are TRBV5-4 and TRBJ2-1, with 9 positions matching TRBD2. The CDR3 spans 15 residues. The V gene's germline CDR1 is SGHNT and CDR2 YYREEE (reference sequence). The CDR3 protein is CASNLDAGGPHEQFF. CDR3 bases: TGTGCCAGCAACTTGGATGCGGGGGGGCCCCATGAGCAGTTCTTC.

This clone was counted only a few times. V usage is TRBV13 and J usage is TRBJ2-1, with 8 bases fitting TRBD2. Germline CDR1 and CDR2: PRHDT and FYEKMQ (reference sequence). The CDR3 has 15 amino acids. The trim removed 1 base at V and 4 bases at J, leaving 3 bases unmatched. The CDR3 region has the DNA TGTGCCAGCAGCTTAGCAGCGGGGGTTTACAATGAGCAGTTCTTC. Protein sequence: CASSLAAGVYNEQFF.

The CDR3 loop reads CASSQGTGAGNQPQHF. The CDR3 nucleotides read TGTGCCAGCAGTCAAGGGACAGGGGCTGGCAATCAGCCCCAGCATTTT. The chain uses TRBV9 and TRBJ1-5; 10 nucleotides agree with TRBD1. J gave up 2 bases and V 5 bases, and 7 bases lay outside the gene matches. Germline CDR1 reads SGDLS; CDR2 reads YYNGEE. The CDR3 sequence is 16 residues long.

About this clone: It is likely a read error, because the conserved phenylalanine at the end of the CDR3 is missing. The DNA is omitted, as the CDR3 cannot be located on it reliably, and the CDR3 follows TCRdb's listing. The chain is built from TRBV7-9 and TRBJ1-2; TRBD1 reflects the table's D call only, with no check against the DNA. Germline V lookup: CDR1 SEHNR, CDR2 FQNEAQ (reference sequence). With termini counted, the CDR3 has 14 amino acids. The CDR3: CASSPYPGQGPWYD.

The chain combines TRBV5-1 with TRBJ2-2; 7 bases are a match to TRBD2. The V gene end was trimmed by 1 base and the J gene end by 0 bases; junction bases not matched to a gene: 3. Germline V CDR1 and CDR2: SGHRS, YFSETQ. CDR3 length: 16 residues. The CDR3 sequence: CASSLRGDANTGELFF. CDR3 nucleotide sequence: TGCGCCAGCAGCTTGCGGGGGGACGCGAACACCGGGGAGCTGTTTTTT.

V is TRBV7-9 and J is TRBJ1-4; possibly TRBD1 for D (5 bases). V lost 4 bases to trimming and J lost 0 bases, with 15 bases between them. The CDR3 is 17 residues long. Germline V gene sequence: CDR1 SEHNR, CDR2 FQNEAQ (reference sequence). The CDR3 nucleotides read TGTGCCAGCAGCTACCAAACTACAGGAACAACTAATGAAAAACTGTTTTTT. The encoded protein is CASSYQTTGTTNEKLFF.

The V call is TRBV25-1, the J call TRBJ1-1; D remains ambiguous. The germline V and J ends were trimmed by 1 base and 1 base, with 7 bases remaining between them. From germline, CDR1 is MGHDK and CDR2 SYGVNS. CDR3 length: 14 residues. CDR3 in DNA: TGTGCCAGCAGTGAATTTGGAGCGAACACTGAAGCTTTCTTT. This encodes CASSEFGANTEAFF.

The chain employs TRBV6-4 and TRBJ1-2; TRBD1 matches at 7 bases. Germline-derived CDR1 and CDR2 are MRHNA and SNTAGT. After removal of 6 bases from V and 7 bases from J, the junction contained 8 bases not matched to a gene. CDR3 size: 13 residues. The CDR3 spells CASSLGGSIGYTF. In DNA form, the CDR3 reads TGTGCCAGCAGCCTAGGGGGCTCAATTGGCTACACCTTC.

In this sample, this clone turned up once. V and J are TRBV5-5 and TRBJ2-1; tentatively, D is TRBD1 (6 bases). V lost 5 bases and J lost 6, with 12 bases in between. The CDR3 runs 13 residues. Germline CDR1 reads SGHKS; CDR2 reads YYEKEE (reference sequence). The CDR3 DNA reads as TGTGCCAGCAGAAATACAGGGCGCAATGAGCAGTTCTTC. The encoded protein is CASRNTGRNEQFF.

The chain recombines TRBV2 with TRBJ2-3; TRBD2 aligns across 9 bases. Germline V CDR1 and CDR2: SNHLY, FYNNEI. CDR3 length equals 14 residues. The ends lost 7 bases at V and 3 bases at J; junction bases unmatched: 5. The CDR3 sequence is CASTGGGATDTQYF. CDR3 in DNA: TGTGCCAGCACCGGCGGGGGGGCAACAGATACGCAGTATTTT. The variable domain in full, with the rest retrieved from reference TRBV2 and TRBJ2-3, is EPEVTQTPSHQVTQMGQEVILRCVPISNHLYFYWYRQILGQKVEFLVSFYNNEISEKSEIFDDQFSVERPDGSNFTLKIRSTKLEDSAMYFCASTGGGATDTQYFGPGTRLTVL.

The rearrangement links TRBV7-9 to TRBJ1-1; 7 nucleotides agree with TRBD1. The junction had 7 bases not matched to a gene; V was cut back by 5 bases and J by 4 bases. Germline CDR1 and CDR2: SEHNR and FQNEAQ (reference sequence). The CDR3 contains 14 residues. In nucleotides, the CDR3 is TGTGCCAGCAGCGCCCGGACAGGCCTCACTGAAGCTTTCTTT. Protein sequence: CASSARTGLTEAFF.

This clone was detected a few times. J is TRBJ1-2 and V is TRBV19, with 7 bases identical to TRBD1. Germline V gene data show CDR1 as LNHDA and CDR2 as SQIVND (reference sequence). The CDR3 loop spans 13 amino acids. Losses at the gene ends were 3 bases for V and 5 bases for J; bases not matched to a gene: 3. This CDR3 reads CASSMTGSYGYTF. The DNA of the CDR3 is TGTGCCAGTAGTATGACAGGGTCTTATGGCTACACCTTC.

The rearrangement joins TRBV27 to TRBJ1-1; 7 nucleotides line up with TRBD1. CDR1 MNHEY and CDR2 SMNVEV come from the germline V gene (reference sequence). The CDR3 runs 14 residues. V lost 5 bases and J lost 11; bases outside the gene matches: 14. CDR3 sequence (DNA): TGTGCCAGCAGTAAACAGACAGGGACCCAACTTGCTTTCTTT. This gives the protein CASSKQTGTQLAFF.

A single count supports this clone. This chain connects TRBV11-2 to TRBJ2-7; 10 bases are a match to TRBD1. Per the germline V gene, CDR1 is SGHAT and CDR2 is FQNNGV. The CDR3 contains 14 residues. Trimming removed 4 bases from V and 1 base from J; junction bases left unmatched: 1. CDR3 amino acids: CASSSGQGSYEQYF. The CDR3 region has the DNA TGTGCCAGCAGCTCGGGACAGGGGTCCTACGAGCAGTACTTC.

The rearrangement links TRBV6-6 to TRBJ2-5; the D gene is possibly TRBD1 (5 bases). V was clipped by 6 bases and J by 1 base, with 15 bases between them. CDR3 length equals 15 residues. Germline V gene sequence: CDR1 MNHNY, CDR2 SVGAGI (reference sequence). DNA of the CDR3: TGTGCCAGCAGAGAGAAAGGACAAGTCCAAGAGACCCAGTACTTC. Amino acids: CASREKGQVQETQYF.